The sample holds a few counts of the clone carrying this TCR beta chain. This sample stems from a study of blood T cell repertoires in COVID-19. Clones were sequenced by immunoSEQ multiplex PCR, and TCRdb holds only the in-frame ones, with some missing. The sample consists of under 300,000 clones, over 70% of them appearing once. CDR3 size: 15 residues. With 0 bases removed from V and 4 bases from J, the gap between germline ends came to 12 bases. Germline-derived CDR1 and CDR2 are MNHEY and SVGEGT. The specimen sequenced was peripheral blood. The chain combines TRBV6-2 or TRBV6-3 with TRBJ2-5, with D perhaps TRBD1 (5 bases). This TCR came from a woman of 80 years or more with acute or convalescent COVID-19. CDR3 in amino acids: CASSYSPGRSETQYF. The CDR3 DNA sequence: TGTGCCAGCAGTTACTCGCCAGGGCGGTCAGAGACCCAGTACTTC.